This TCR beta chain was sequenced during a study of technical replicates of blood from a few donors. Sequencing used immunoSEQ multiplex PCR; TCRdb keeps in-frame clones, though not all of them. The sample shows roughly 60,000 clones, around nine tenths of them seen only once. Trimming removed 1 base at V and 11 bases at J, with 14 bases between. The CDR3 totals 13 residues. Germline lookup yields CDR1 MNHNY and CDR2 SVGAGI (reference sequence). The clonotype comes from a human donor in good health. Some clones in this sample may be carry-over from other donors' samples. The rearrangement links TRBV6-6 to TRBJ1-1, with a weak D call TRBD1 (6 bases). Sequenced material: PBMCs. The CDR3, as DNA: TGTGCCAGCAGTTACTTACAGGGAGCTGGGGCTTTCTTT. This codes for CASSYLQGAGAFF.